These 23 T cell receptor beta chains share one sample of origin, sequenced in a study of blood T cell repertoires in COVID-19. The protocol was immunoSEQ multiplex PCR, while the TCRdb copy is restricted to in-frame clones and leaves out a portion. The data hold 120,000 or so clones, with over 80% observed a single time. Input material: peripheral blood. The receptors were sampled from a man aged 55-75 years with acute or convalescent COVID-19.

The rearrangement links TRBV5-1 to TRBJ2-7; D may be TRBD1 (6 bases). Germline CDR1 is SGHRS and CDR2 is YFSETQ. The V gene lost 5 bases and the J gene lost 3 bases, with 9 bases spanning the gap. The CDR3 runs to 12 residues. The DNA of the CDR3 is TGCGCCAGCAGGACAGGTTTCTACGAGCAGTACTTC. Encoded protein: CASRTGFYEQYF.

The chain has TRBV10-3 and TRBJ2-2, with D tentatively TRBD2 (5 bases). CDR3 length equals 14 residues. V lost 4 bases to trimming and J lost 5 bases, with 11 bases between them. Germline loops: CDR1 ENHRY, CDR2 SYGVKD. CDR3 nucleotide sequence: TGTGCCATCAGTGCCCTAGGCGGGACCGGGGAGCTGTTTTTT. Its protein product is CAISALGGTGELFF.

This clone showed up just a few times. The genes are TRBV6-5 and TRBJ1-1; D unresolved. The length of the CDR3 is 12 residues. Germline V gene lookup returns CDR1 MNHEY and CDR2 SVGAGI. V was trimmed by 5 bases and J by 1 base, leaving 5 bases between them. The chain's CDR3 is CASSHKNTEAFF. CDR3 coding DNA: TGTGCCAGCAGTCACAAGAACACTGAAGCTTTCTTT.

This clone was seen only a few times. The chain combines TRBV5-4 with TRBJ2-7; 7 bases agree with TRBD1. The CDR3 spans 13 residues. CDR1 is SGHNT and CDR2 is YYREEE in the germline V gene (reference sequence). The V gene end was trimmed by 1 base and the J gene end by 6 bases; junction bases not matched to a gene: 4. CDR3 sequence reads: CASSLTGVGEQYF. The CDR3 region has the DNA TGTGCCAGCAGCTTGACAGGGGTAGGCGAGCAGTACTTC.

The J gene is TRBJ2-7, the V gene TRBV5-1; D may be TRBD1 (6 bases). The CDR3 is 13 residues long. Germline CDR1 is SGHRS and CDR2 is YFSETQ. V lost 0 bases to trimming and J lost 10 bases, with 14 bases between them. The CDR3 DNA follows: TGCGCCAGCAGCTTGGAATATCAGGGGCAACAGTACTTC. Translated, it gives CASSLEYQGQQYF.

This chain uses TRBV7-2 with TRBJ1-1; D might be TRBD1 (5 bases). V lost 1 base, J lost 11 bases, and 17 bases lay in between. This CDR3 is 14 amino acids long. Germline assignment: CDR1 SGHTA and CDR2 FQGNSA. Here the CDR3 reads CASSLGRGVLGAFF. CDR3 in DNA: TGTGCCAGCAGCTTAGGAAGGGGCGTTTTAGGCGCTTTCTTT.

In its sample, this clone was seen many times. The rearrangement uses TRBV27 and TRBJ2-7; 8 nucleotides align to TRBD2. Germline V gene sequence: CDR1 MNHEY, CDR2 SMNVEV (reference sequence). The J segment lost 2 bases and the V segment lost 2 bases, leaving 5 bases of the junction unmatched. The CDR3 sequence is 15 residues long. CDR3: CASSLSGRPAYEQYF. As DNA, the CDR3 is TGTGCCAGCAGTTTAAGCGGGAGACCCGCCTACGAGCAGTACTTC.

V gene TRBV6-5 combines with J gene TRBJ2-1, with TRBD2 identical over 11 bases. The germline gives CDR1 MNHEY, CDR2 SVGAGI. The CDR3 loop spans 15 amino acids. V was clipped by 6 bases and J by 6 bases; unmatched bases: 7. The CDR3 DNA follows: TGTGCCAGCAGGGGGGGACTAGCGGTCATCAATGAGCAGTTCTTC. This encodes CASRGGLAVINEQFF.

This sequence joins TRBV6-5 and TRBJ1-1; no clear D gene. The CDR3 consists of 12 residues. Trimming cost V 6 bases and J 1 base, with 6 bases left between them. The V gene's germline CDR1 is MNHEY and CDR2 SVGAGI. In nucleotides, the CDR3 is TGTGCCAGCAGACGGTGGAACACTGAAGCTTTCTTT. Its protein is CASRRWNTEAFF.

The rearrangement joins TRBV6-5 to TRBJ2-4; TRBD1 aligns across 11 bases. The CDR3 contains 14 residues. Germline V gives CDR1 MNHEY, CDR2 SVGAGI. V shed 8 bases, J shed 9 bases, and the junction held 9 bases outside the gene matches. In DNA form, the CDR3 reads TGTGCCAGCCAAGGGACAGGGGGTATCGCCATTCAGTACTTC. Its translation is CASQGTGGIAIQYF.

The V call is TRBV5-4, the J call TRBJ2-5, with 7 bases identical to TRBD2. J was trimmed by 5 bases and V by 0 bases; bases with no gene match: 10. The CDR3 length is 16 residues. The germline V gene has CDR1 SGHNT and CDR2 YYREEE (reference sequence). The CDR3 sequence is CASSLVSGGRQETQYF. As DNA, the CDR3 is TGTGCCAGCAGCTTGGTATCGGGAGGTCGTCAGGAGACCCAGTACTTC.

The rearrangement links TRBV29-1 to TRBJ2-7; possible D gene TRBD2, 6 bases. The CDR3 consists of 15 residues. The germline V and J ends were trimmed by 3 bases and 3 bases, with 18 bases remaining between them. Germline lookup yields CDR1 SQVTM and CDR2 ANQGSEA. The CDR3 bases are TGCAGCGTTGAGAGTCTTACCGGGACTCACTACGAGCAGTACTTC. It encodes CSVESLTGTHYEQYF.

V is TRBV12-5 and J is TRBJ2-3, with 13 bases identical to TRBD2. The CDR3 consists of 16 residues. Germline CDR1 reads LGHNT; CDR2 reads FRNRAP. V was clipped by 5 bases and J by 8 bases; unmatched bases: 10. The CDR3 loop is CASGPWTSGSRSTQYF. The CDR3, as DNA: TGTGCTAGTGGTCCTTGGACTAGCGGGAGCCGTAGTACGCAGTATTTT.

This chain links TRBV7-2 with TRBJ2-5; TRBD2 might be the D (5 bases). The CDR3 is 15 residues long. The germline V gene encodes CDR1 SGHTA and CDR2 FQGNSA. Trimming took off 3 bases at V and 1 base at J, with 12 bases between the two ends. Here the CDR3 reads CASSFRPGLQETQYF. The CDR3 nucleotides are TGTGCCAGCAGCTTTCGTCCCGGACTCCAAGAGACCCAGTACTTC.

This sequence joins TRBV9 and TRBJ2-1; 8 bases agree with TRBD1. The V and J ends lost 3 bases and 8 bases, in that order; junction bases with no gene match: 10. The CDR3 is 15 residues long. Germline V gives CDR1 SGDLS, CDR2 YYNGEE. The DNA for the CDR3 is TGTGCCAGCAGCGCCGGGACAGGTTTTTTCGATGAGCAGTTCTTC. Amino acid sequence: CASSAGTGFFDEQFF. The complete variable domain, with remaining parts taken from reference TRBV9 and TRBJ2-1, reads DSGVTQTPKHLITATGQRVTLRCSPRSGDLSVYWYQQSLDQGLQFLIQYYNGEERAKGNILERFSAQQFPDLHSELNLSSLELGDSALYFCASSAGTGFFDEQFFGPGTRLTVL.

This clone was counted only a few times. The J gene is TRBJ1-2, the V gene TRBV12-3 or TRBV12-4; D not certain. Trimming removed 3 bases from V and 8 bases from J, with 10 bases in between. The CDR3 runs to 12 residues. CDR3 residues: CASSFRREGYTF. DNA of the CDR3: TGTGCCAGCAGTTTCAGGAGGGAAGGCTACACCTTC.

The V gene is TRBV29-1, the J gene TRBJ2-7, with TRBD1 as a possible D gene (6 bases). V was cut by 7 bases and J by 1 base, with 11 bases left in between. The CDR3 loop spans 12 amino acids. Germline V CDR1 and CDR2: SQVTM, ANQGSEA. The CDR3 spells CSGGHGSYEQYF. DNA of the CDR3: TGCAGCGGGGGACACGGGTCCTACGAGCAGTACTTC.

The chain carries TRBV5-1 and TRBJ1-1, with TRBD1 matching over 9 bases. This CDR3 spans 16 amino acids. J gave up 7 bases and V 0 bases, and 10 bases lay outside the gene matches. Germline V gene sequence: CDR1 SGHRS, CDR2 YFSETQ. As DNA, the CDR3 is TGCGCCAGCAGCTTGGCCTTTAACAGGGGGCAGGGTGAAGCTTTCTTT. Translating it yields CASSLAFNRGQGEAFF.

The chain couples TRBV29-1 to TRBJ1-1; the match to TRBD1 covers 8 bases. In germline, CDR1 is SQVTM, CDR2 ANQGSEA. The V segment lost 1 base and the J segment 6 bases; nucleotides outside the gene matches: 10. This CDR3 has 15 residues. CDR3: CSVEGRRTGSSEAFF. The CDR3 coding sequence is TGCAGCGTTGAAGGGCGTCGGACAGGGTCCTCTGAAGCTTTCTTT.

This clone occurred a few times. J is TRBJ2-7 and V is TRBV5-8, with 12 bases fitting TRBD1. V trimming: 3 bases; J trimming: 6 bases; junction bases outside the gene matches: 4. Germline V CDR1 and CDR2: SGHTS, YDEGEE. The CDR3 runs 14 residues. The CDR3, as DNA: TGTGCCAGCAGCTGGGACAGGGGGCGCCCCGAGCAGTACTTC. Residues: CASSWDRGRPEQYF.

The V gene is TRBV6-1, the J gene TRBJ2-2, with 7 bases that match TRBD1. CDR1 and CDR2 (germline): MNHNS, SASEGT. This CDR3 has 13 residues. The V gene end was trimmed by 10 bases and the J gene end by 4 bases; junction bases not matched to a gene: 6. CDR3 sequence: CATKDRVTGELFF. The CDR3 DNA reads TGTGCCACCAAAGACAGGGTCACCGGGGAGCTGTTTTTT.

The chain recombines TRBV21-1 with TRBJ2-3; TRBD2 reflects the table's D call only, with no check against the DNA. TRBV21-1 is deemed a pseudogene. This CDR3 is 17 amino acids long. This chain's CDR3 is CASSKPPGGPGADTQYF. The CDR3 DNA follows: TGTGCCAGCAGCAAACCCCCGGGAGGGCCCGGGGCAGATACGCAGTATTTT.

V gene TRBV28 combines with J gene TRBJ1-2, with D hard to call. The germline V gene encodes CDR1 MDHEN and CDR2 SYDVKM. V gave up 8 bases and J gave up 2 bases, with 9 bases separating them. The CDR3 covers 12 residues. In DNA form, the CDR3 reads TGTGCCAGCCTTACACAAAACTATGGCTACACCTTC. Amino acids: CASLTQNYGYTF.